The 22 T cell receptor beta chains in this list originate from one sample, sequenced in a study of memory CD4+ T cells and cytomegalovirus serostatus. This table comes from immunoSEQ multiplex PCR, and its TCRdb copy is limited to in-frame clones, with some not included. The sample lists about 82,000 clones, over 80% occurring once. Single viable CD3+CD4+CD8-CD45RO+ cells were sorted as the memory CD4+ T cells. Sequenced: memory CD4+ T cells from blood. Receptors were obtained from an adult in good health and CMV-seronegative.

This clone is a singleton in its sample. This chain uses TRBV30 with TRBJ2-2, with D maybe TRBD2 (5 bases). The CDR3 extends over 13 amino acids. V lost 0 bases, J lost 6 bases, and 8 bases lay in between. Germline V gives CDR1 GTSNPN, CDR2 SVGIG (reference sequence). The CDR3 bases are TGTGCCTGGAGTGTAGGCGGGTCCGGGGAGCTGTTTTTT. Its protein product is CAWSVGGSGELFF.

The sample holds one count of this clone. The chain joins TRBV7-3 to TRBJ1-1; D is unclear. The CDR3 totals 14 residues. V lost 0 bases to trimming and J lost 4 bases, with 9 bases between them. Germline loops: CDR1 SGHTA, CDR2 FQGTGA. The CDR3 here is CASSLTSKGTEAFF. The CDR3 DNA sequence: TGTGCCAGCAGCTTAACGTCGAAGGGCACTGAAGCTTTCTTT.

This chain joins TRBV11-2 and TRBJ1-3; D gene ambiguous. The CDR3 contains 16 residues. V dropped 4 bases and J dropped 7 bases, with 20 bases sitting between them. CDR1 SGHAT and CDR2 FQNNGV come from the germline V gene. The CDR3 region is CASSSFTRVRRNTIYF. The CDR3 nucleotides are TGTGCCAGCAGCTCATTCACCCGGGTCCGGCGGAACACCATATATTTT.

V is TRBV10-3 and J is TRBJ1-2, with 11 positions matching TRBD1. Looked up from germline, CDR1 is ENHRY and CDR2 is SYGVKD. J was trimmed by 2 bases and V by 6 bases; bases with no gene match: 8. The CDR3 length is 16 residues. CDR3 DNA sequence: TGTGCCATCAGCGCACCAGGACAGGGGGCCAACTATGGCTACACCTTC. This codes for CAISAPGQGANYGYTF.

The chain joins TRBV30 to TRBJ2-5; D is unresolved. The length of the CDR3 is 10 residues. Trimming removed 1 base at V and 5 bases at J, with 2 bases between. Germline values: CDR1 GTSNPN, CDR2 SVGIG (reference sequence). This chain's CDR3 is CAWSGETQYF. CDR3 bases: TGTGCCTGGAGTGGGGAGACCCAGTACTTC.

The chain employs TRBV18 and TRBJ2-3; D possibly corresponds to TRBD1 (6 bases). V was trimmed by 3 bases and J by 2 bases, leaving 12 bases between them. CDR3 length: 15 residues. Germline-derived CDR1 and CDR2 are KGHSH and LQKENI. This CDR3 reads CASSPMTGSTDTQYF. The CDR3, as DNA: TGTGCCAGCTCACCCATGACAGGCTCCACAGATACGCAGTATTTT.

The chain couples TRBV2 to TRBJ1-4; D is undetermined. This CDR3 spans 15 amino acids. The V and J ends lost 4 bases and 3 bases respectively, with 12 bases between them. Germline V gene data show CDR1 as SNHLY and CDR2 as FYNNEI. The CDR3 loop is CASSVEGYANEKLFF. In nucleotides, the CDR3 is TGTGCCAGCAGTGTGGAAGGTTATGCTAATGAAAAACTGTTTTTT. The full variable domain, in which reference TRBV2 and TRBJ1-4 provide the parts outside the CDR3, is EPEVTQTPSHQVTQMGQEVILRCVPISNHLYFYWYRQILGQKVEFLVSFYNNEISEKSEIFDDQFSVERPDGSNFTLKIRSTKLEDSAMYFCASSVEGYANEKLFFGSGTQLSVL.

The rearrangement joins TRBV7-2 to TRBJ2-2, with TRBD1 matching over 7 bases. V lost 6 bases to trimming and J lost 5 bases; unmatched junction nucleotides: 3. Germline-derived CDR1 and CDR2 are SGHTA and FQGNSA. The CDR3 sequence is 13 residues long. CDR3 in amino acids: CASRTQGTGELFF. In DNA form, the CDR3 reads TGTGCCAGCAGGACACAGGGGACCGGGGAGCTGTTTTTT.

The chain employs TRBV28 and TRBJ1-2; 7 bases line up with TRBD1. The germline V gene encodes CDR1 MDHEN and CDR2 SYDVKM. Trimming took 5 bases from V and 3 from J; bases not matched to a gene: 9. This CDR3 spans 15 amino acids. The CDR3 loop is CASSPRRGSDYGYTF. Here the CDR3 DNA reads TGTGCCAGCAGTCCTCGCAGGGGGTCGGACTATGGCTACACCTTC.

This clone was seen only a few times. This chain joins TRBV7-8 and TRBJ2-4, with D possibly being TRBD2 (5 bases). Germline V gives CDR1 SGHVS, CDR2 FQNEAQ. With 0 bases removed from V and 3 bases from J, the gap between germline ends came to 15 bases. The CDR3 spans 17 residues. The CDR3: CASSLARRFDGKNIQYF. In DNA form, the CDR3 reads TGTGCCAGCAGCTTAGCCCGGAGGTTTGATGGCAAAAACATTCAGTACTTC.

The CDR3 coding sequence is TGTGCCATCAGTGAATTTGCAGGAGACACTGAAGCTTTCTTT. This translates into CAISEFAGDTEAFF. V gene TRBV10-3 combines with J gene TRBJ1-1, with D uncertain. Germline lookup yields CDR1 ENHRY and CDR2 SYGVKD. CDR3 length: 14 residues. V gave up 3 bases and J gave up 3 bases, with 11 bases separating them.

The chain carries TRBV5-1 and TRBJ1-3; D is ambiguous. The germline V gene encodes CDR1 SGHRS and CDR2 YFSETQ. The CDR3 is 16 residues long. The ends were cut back, 5 bases at V and 0 bases at J, with 15 bases in the middle. CDR3 in DNA: TGCGCCAGCAGATACTATCCTCTCGACTCTGGAAACACCATATATTTT. This sequence encodes CASRYYPLDSGNTIYF.

The genes are TRBV7-2 and TRBJ2-7; the D call may be TRBD1 or TRBD2 (6 bases each). Between the trimmed V and J ends, which lost 8 bases and 2 bases, there was a span of 19 bases. Germline CDR1 SGHTA, CDR2 FQGNSA. The CDR3 is 15 residues long. The CDR3 here is CASPRGPPVPYEQYF. As DNA, the CDR3 is TGTGCCAGCCCCCGGGGGCCCCCAGTCCCCTACGAGCAGTACTTC.

This clone showed up just a few times. V usage is TRBV29-1 and J usage is TRBJ1-1, with no clear D. The CDR3 loop spans 13 amino acids. Germline V gene lookup returns CDR1 SQVTM and CDR2 ANQGSEA. V dropped 0 bases and J dropped 7 bases, with 12 bases sitting between them. The CDR3 loop is CSVEDLLQNEAFF. DNA for the CDR3: TGCAGCGTTGAAGATCTTCTACAGAATGAAGCTTTCTTT.

This clone has more than one count but fewer than ten. The rearrangement joins TRBV9 to TRBJ2-3; TRBD1 agrees at 7 bases. The CDR3 is 17 residues long. Germline V gene sequence: CDR1 SGDLS, CDR2 YYNGEE. Trimming cost V 0 bases and J 0 bases; bases outside gene matches: 7. The CDR3 region is CASSVDFGTVSTDTQYF. The CDR3 bases are TGTGCCAGCAGCGTAGATTTTGGGACAGTAAGCACAGATACGCAGTATTTT. The whole variable domain, remainder taken from reference TRBV9 and TRBJ2-3, is DSGVTQTPKHLITATGQRVTLRCSPRSGDLSVYWYQQSLDQGLQFLIQYYNGEERAKGNILERFSAQQFPDLHSELNLSSLELGDSALYFCASSVDFGTVSTDTQYFGPGTRLTVL.

This clone was counted only a few times. This chain uses TRBV14 with TRBJ1-1, with a possible D match to TRBD1 (5 bases). Trimming cost V 4 bases and J 1 base, with 7 bases left between them. This CDR3 contains 13 residues. Germline V gene lookup returns CDR1 SGHDN and CDR2 FVKESK. The DNA for the CDR3 is TGTGCCAGCAGCCTGCAGGGGAACACTGAAGCTTTCTTT. Encoded protein: CASSLQGNTEAFF.

The J gene is TRBJ2-5, the V gene TRBV5-1; 11 positions agree with TRBD1. Germline CDR1 and CDR2: SGHRS and YFSETQ. The CDR3 sequence is 14 residues long. The V gene end was trimmed by 2 bases and the J gene end by 5 bases; junction bases not matched to a gene: 2. CDR3 nucleotide sequence: TGCGCCAGCAGCTTTGGACAGGGGGCCGAGACCCAGTACTTC. Protein product: CASSFGQGAETQYF. The variable domain in full, completed from reference TRBV5-1 and TRBJ2-5, reads KAGVTQTPRYLIKTRGQQVTLSCSPISGHRSVSWYQQTPGQGLQFLFEYFSETQRNKGNFPGRFSGRQFSNSRSEMNVSTLELGDSALYLCASSFGQGAETQYFGPGTRLLVL.

This rearrangement joins TRBV5-1 to TRBJ2-3, with D perhaps matching TRBD2 (6 bases). The CDR3 loop spans 16 amino acids. Trimming cost V 5 bases and J 1 base, with 17 bases left between them. Looked up from germline, CDR1 is SGHRS and CDR2 is YFSETQ. The CDR3 loop reads CASSSTYGGGTDTQYF. The DNA of the CDR3 is TGCGCCAGCAGTTCCACGTACGGGGGAGGCACAGATACGCAGTATTTT.

This chain joins TRBV7-9 and TRBJ2-2; TRBD1 agrees at 8 bases. The germline gives CDR1 SEHNR, CDR2 FQNEAQ (reference sequence). The trim removed 4 bases at V and 5 bases at J, leaving 0 bases unmatched. CDR3 size: 13 residues. Written as DNA, the CDR3 is TGTGCCAGCAGCTGGACAGGGACCGGGGAGCTGTTTTTT. Its translation: CASSWTGTGELFF.

This clone was picked up a small number of times. The chain employs TRBV5-1 and TRBJ1-2; no reliable D call. The length of the CDR3 is 13 residues. The V end was cut by 4 bases, the J end by 0 bases, with 7 bases between. The V gene's germline CDR1 is SGHRS and CDR2 YFSETQ. CDR3 loop: CASSQGPNYGYTF. DNA for the CDR3: TGCGCCAGCAGCCAAGGTCCTAACTATGGCTACACCTTC.

The chain joins TRBV18 to TRBJ2-5; 9 positions agree with TRBD2. The length of the CDR3 is 16 residues. The V segment lost 1 base and the J segment 9 bases; nucleotides outside the gene matches: 12. The V gene's germline CDR1 is KGHSH and CDR2 LQKENI. The CDR3 protein is CASSPRVAGVSKAQYF. The CDR3 bases are TGTGCCAGCTCACCACGGGTAGCGGGGGTCTCCAAGGCCCAGTACTTC.

J is TRBJ1-2 and V is TRBV19, with D perhaps matching TRBD1 (5 bases). Per the germline V gene, CDR1 is LNHDA and CDR2 is SQIVND (reference sequence). This CDR3 has 15 residues. Deletions cut 5 bases from V and 4 bases from J, with 17 bases between. The CDR3 region is CASSSAGDGPYGYTF. The CDR3 bases are TGTGCCAGTAGTTCCGCGGGGGACGGACCCTATGGCTACACCTTC.